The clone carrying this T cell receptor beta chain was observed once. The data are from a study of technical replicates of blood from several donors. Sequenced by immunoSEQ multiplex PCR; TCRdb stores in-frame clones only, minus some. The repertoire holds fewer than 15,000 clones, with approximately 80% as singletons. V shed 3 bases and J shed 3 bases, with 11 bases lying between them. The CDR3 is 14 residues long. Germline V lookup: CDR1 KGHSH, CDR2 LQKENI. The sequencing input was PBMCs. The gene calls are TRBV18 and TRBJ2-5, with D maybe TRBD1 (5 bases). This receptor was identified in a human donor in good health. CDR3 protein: CASSPVGREETQYF. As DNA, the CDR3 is TGTGCCAGCTCACCGGTCGGCAGGGAAGAGACCCAGTACTTC.